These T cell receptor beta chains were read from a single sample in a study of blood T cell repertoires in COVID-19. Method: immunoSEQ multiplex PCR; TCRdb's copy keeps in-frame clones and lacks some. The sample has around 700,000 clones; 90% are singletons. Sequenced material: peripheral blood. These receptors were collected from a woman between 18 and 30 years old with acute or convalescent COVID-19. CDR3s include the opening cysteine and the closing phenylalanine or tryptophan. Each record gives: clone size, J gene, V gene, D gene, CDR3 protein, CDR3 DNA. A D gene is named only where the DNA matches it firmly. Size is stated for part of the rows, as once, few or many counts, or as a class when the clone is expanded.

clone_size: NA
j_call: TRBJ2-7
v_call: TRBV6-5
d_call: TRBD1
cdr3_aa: CASSPTGLTGEQYF
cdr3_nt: TGTGCCAGCAGCCCGACAGGGTTAACGGGCGAGCAGTACTTC

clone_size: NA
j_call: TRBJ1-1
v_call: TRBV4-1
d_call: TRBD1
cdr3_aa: CASSFRTGTNTEAFF
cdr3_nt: TGCGCCAGCAGCTTCAGGACAGGGACGAACACTGAAGCTTTCTTT

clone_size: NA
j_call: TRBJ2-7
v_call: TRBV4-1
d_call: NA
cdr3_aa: CASSHAPGNEQYF
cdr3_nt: TGCGCCAGCAGCCATGCCCCCGGTAACGAGCAGTACTTC

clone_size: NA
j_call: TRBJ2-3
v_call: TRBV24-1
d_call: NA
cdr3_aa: CATSDVPGLGSTDTQYF
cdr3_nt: TGTGCCACCAGTGATGTCCCGGGACTGGGTAGCACAGATACGCAGTATTTT

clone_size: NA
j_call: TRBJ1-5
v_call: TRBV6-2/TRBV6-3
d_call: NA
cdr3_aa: CASSQDSNQRPQHF
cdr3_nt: TGTGCCAGCAGTCAAGACAGTAATCAACGGCCCCAGCATTTT

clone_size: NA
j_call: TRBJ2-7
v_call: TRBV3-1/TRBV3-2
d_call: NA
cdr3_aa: CASSQAQGTYEQYF
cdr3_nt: TGTGCCAGCAGCCAAGCACAGGGCACCTACGAGCAGTACTTC

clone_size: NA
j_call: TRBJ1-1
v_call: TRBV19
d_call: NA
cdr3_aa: CASSIPQGMNTEAFF
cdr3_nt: TGTGCCAGTAGTATCCCCCAGGGGATGAACACTGAAGCTTTCTTT

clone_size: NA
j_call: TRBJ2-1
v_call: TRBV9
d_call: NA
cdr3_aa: CASSVDFGQVYNEQFF
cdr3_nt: TGTGCCAGCAGCGTAGATTTTGGTCAGGTGTACAATGAGCAGTTCTTC

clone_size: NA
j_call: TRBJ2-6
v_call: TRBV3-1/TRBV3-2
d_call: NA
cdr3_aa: CASSADTYSGANVLTF
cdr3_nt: TGTGCCAGCAGTGCCGACACCTACTCTGGGGCCAACGTCCTGACTTTC

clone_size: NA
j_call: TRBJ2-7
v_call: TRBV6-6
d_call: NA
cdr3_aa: CASSYGMTGPEQYF
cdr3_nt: TGTGCCAGCAGTTACGGGATGACAGGTCCCGAGCAGTACTTC

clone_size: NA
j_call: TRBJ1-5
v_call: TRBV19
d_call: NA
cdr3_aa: CASSIIGTESNQPQHF
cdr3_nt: TGTGCCAGTAGTATAATAGGGACTGAAAGCAATCAGCCCCAGCATTTT

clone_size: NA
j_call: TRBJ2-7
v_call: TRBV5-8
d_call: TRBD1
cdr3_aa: CASSFDRAYEQYF
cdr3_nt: TGTGCCAGCAGCTTTGACAGGGCGTACGAGCAGTACTTC

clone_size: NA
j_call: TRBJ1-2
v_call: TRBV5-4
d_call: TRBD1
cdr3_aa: CASSLTGGLGYTF
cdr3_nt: TGTGCCAGCAGCTTAACAGGGGGCCTTGGCTACACCTTC

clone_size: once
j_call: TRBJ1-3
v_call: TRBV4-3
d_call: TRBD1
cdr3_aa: CASSHAGTGTSGNTIYF
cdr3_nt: TGCGCCAGCAGCCACGCCGGGACAGGGACCTCTGGAAACACCATATATTTT

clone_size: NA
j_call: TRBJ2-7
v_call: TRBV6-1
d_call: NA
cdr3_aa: CASSEAHWVRSLPYEQYF
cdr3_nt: TGTGCCAGCAGTGAAGCGCATTGGGTCAGGTCCTTACCCTACGAGCAGTACTTC

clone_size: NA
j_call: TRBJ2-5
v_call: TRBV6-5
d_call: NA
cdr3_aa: CASSFQGLMYQETQYF
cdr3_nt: TGTGCCAGCAGTTTCCAAGGACTGATGTACCAAGAGACCCAGTACTTC

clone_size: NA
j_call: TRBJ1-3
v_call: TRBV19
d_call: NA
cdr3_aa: CATETDGLSGNTIYF
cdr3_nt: TGTGCCACCGAGACGGACGGACTCTCTGGAAACACCATATATTTT

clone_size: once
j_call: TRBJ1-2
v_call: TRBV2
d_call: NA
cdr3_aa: CASSPGGYTF
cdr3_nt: TGTGCCAGCAGTCCGGGTGGCTACACCTTC

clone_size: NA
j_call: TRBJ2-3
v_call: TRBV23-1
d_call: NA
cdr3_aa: CASSQSGTGDTSSSTDTQYF
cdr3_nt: TGCGCCAGCAGTCAATCGGGAACAGGGGACACTAGCTCTTCCACAGATACGCAGTATTTT

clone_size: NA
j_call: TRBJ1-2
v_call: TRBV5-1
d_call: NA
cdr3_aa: CASSLAGGDYGYTF
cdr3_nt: TGCGCCAGCAGCTTGGCGGGGGGCGACTATGGCTACACCTTC

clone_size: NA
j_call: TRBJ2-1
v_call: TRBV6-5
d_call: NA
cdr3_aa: CASSYSMDINEQFF
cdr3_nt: TGTGCCAGCAGTTATTCCATGGACATCAATGAGCAGTTCTTC

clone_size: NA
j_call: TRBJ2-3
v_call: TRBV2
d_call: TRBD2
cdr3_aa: CASSDDSGGPDTQYF
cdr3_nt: TGTGCCAGCAGTGATGATAGCGGGGGGCCCGATACGCAGTATTTT

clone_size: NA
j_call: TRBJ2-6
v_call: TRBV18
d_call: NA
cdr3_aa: CASSPNRSSGANVLTF
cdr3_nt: TGTGCCAGCTCACCTAACAGGAGCTCTGGGGCCAACGTCCTGACTTTC

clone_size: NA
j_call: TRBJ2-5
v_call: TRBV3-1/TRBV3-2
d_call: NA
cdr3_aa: CASGTYTGSKETQYF
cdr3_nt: TGTGCCAGCGGAACCTACACCGGGTCTAAAGAGACCCAGTACTTC

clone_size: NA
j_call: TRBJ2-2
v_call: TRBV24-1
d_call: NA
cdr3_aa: CATSRGANTGELFF
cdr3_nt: TGTGCCACCTCTAGGGGCGCGAACACCGGGGAGCTGTTTTTT

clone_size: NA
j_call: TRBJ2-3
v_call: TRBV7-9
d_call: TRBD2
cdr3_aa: CASSLGRGGITDTQYF
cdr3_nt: TGTGCCAGCAGCTTAGGGCGCGGGGGGATCACAGATACGCAGTATTTT

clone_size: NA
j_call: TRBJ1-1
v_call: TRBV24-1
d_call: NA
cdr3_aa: CATSDSRLTEAFF
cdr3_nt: TGTGCCACCAGTGATAGCAGGCTCACTGAAGCTTTCTTT

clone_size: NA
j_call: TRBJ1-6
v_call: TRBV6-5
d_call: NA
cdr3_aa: CASSHGGGCSPLHF
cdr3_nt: TGTGCCAGCAGCCACGGGGGGGGTTGTTCACCCCTCCACTTT

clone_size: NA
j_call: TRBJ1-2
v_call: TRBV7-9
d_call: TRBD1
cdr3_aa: CASSSNPGQGAVGYTF
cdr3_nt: TGTGCCAGCAGCTCCAATCCTGGGCAGGGGGCGGTTGGCTACACCTTC

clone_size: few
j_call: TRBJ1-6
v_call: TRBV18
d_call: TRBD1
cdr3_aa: CASSIGQGGNSPLHF
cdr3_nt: TGTGCCAGCTCAATCGGACAGGGTGGTAATTCACCCCTCCACTTT

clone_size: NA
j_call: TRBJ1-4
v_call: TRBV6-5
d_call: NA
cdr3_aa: CASRARDEKLFF
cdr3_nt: TGTGCCAGCAGGGCCAGGGATGAAAAACTGTTTTTT

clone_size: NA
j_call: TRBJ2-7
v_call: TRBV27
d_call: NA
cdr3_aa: CASSETIPRRGGEQYF
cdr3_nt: TGTGCCAGCAGCGAAACCATTCCCCGTAGGGGAGGCGAGCAGTACTTC

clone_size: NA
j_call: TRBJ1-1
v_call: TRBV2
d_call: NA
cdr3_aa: CASATRTEAFF
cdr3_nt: TGTGCCAGCGCTACTCGGACTGAAGCTTTCTTT

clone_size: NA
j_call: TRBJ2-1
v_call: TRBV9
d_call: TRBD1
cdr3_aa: CASSVGTGRYEQFF
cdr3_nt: TGTGCCAGCAGCGTTGGGACAGGGAGATATGAGCAGTTCTTC

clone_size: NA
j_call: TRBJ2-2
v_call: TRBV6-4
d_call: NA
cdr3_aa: CASSDDITGELFF
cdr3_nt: TGTGCCAGCAGTGACGACATCACCGGGGAGCTGTTTTTT

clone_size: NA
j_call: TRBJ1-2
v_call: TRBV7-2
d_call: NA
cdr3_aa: CASSLLGRAYGYTF
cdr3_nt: TGTGCCAGCAGCTTATTAGGCAGGGCCTATGGCTACACCTTC

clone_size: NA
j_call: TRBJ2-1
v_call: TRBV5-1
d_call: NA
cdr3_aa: CASSLDQGSSYNEQFF
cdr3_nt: TGCGCCAGCAGCTTGGATCAGGGCAGCTCCTACAATGAGCAGTTCTTC

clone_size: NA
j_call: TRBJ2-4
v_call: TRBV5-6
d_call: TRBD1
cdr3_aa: CASSWEGQGVDIQYF
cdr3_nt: TGTGCCAGCAGCTGGGAGGGACAGGGTGTTGACATTCAGTACTTC

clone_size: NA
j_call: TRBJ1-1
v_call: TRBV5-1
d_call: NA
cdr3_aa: CASRMDSFNTEAFF
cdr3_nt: TGCGCCAGCAGGATGGACAGCTTCAACACTGAAGCTTTCTTT

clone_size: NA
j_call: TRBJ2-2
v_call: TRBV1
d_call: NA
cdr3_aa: CTSSPPRTGELFF
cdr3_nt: TGCACCAGCAGCCCCCCGCGAACCGGGGAGCTGTTTTTT

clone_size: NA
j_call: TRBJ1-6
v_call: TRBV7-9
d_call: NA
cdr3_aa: CASSLGEGGSPLHF
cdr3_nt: TGTGCCAGCAGCCTGGGGGAGGGGGGATCACCCCTCCACTTT

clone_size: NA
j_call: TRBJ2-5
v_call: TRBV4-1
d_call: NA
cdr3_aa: CASSQGNRETQYF
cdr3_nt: TGCGCCAGCAGCCAGGGCAACCGGGAGACCCAGTACTTC

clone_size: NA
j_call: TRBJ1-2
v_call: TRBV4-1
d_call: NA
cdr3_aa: CASSPPGFAYTF
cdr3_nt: TGCGCCAGCAGCCCCCCAGGCTTTGCCTACACCTTC

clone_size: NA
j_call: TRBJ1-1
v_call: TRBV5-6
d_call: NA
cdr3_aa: CASSRGWVAEAFF
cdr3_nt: TGTGCCAGCAGCCGCGGGTGGGTCGCTGAAGCTTTCTTT

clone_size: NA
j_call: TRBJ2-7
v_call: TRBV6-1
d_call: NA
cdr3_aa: CASSERQGLGEQYF
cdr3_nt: TGTGCCAGCAGTGAACGGCAGGGTTTGGGGGAGCAGTACTTC

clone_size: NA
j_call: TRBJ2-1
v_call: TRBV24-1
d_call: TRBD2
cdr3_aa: CATSDWRTSGGALEQFF
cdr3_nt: TGTGCCACCAGTGATTGGCGGACTAGCGGGGGGGCCTTGGAGCAGTTCTTC

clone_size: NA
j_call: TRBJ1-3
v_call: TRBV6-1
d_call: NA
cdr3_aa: CASSDSKGLSGNTIYF
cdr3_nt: TGTGCCAGCAGTGATTCGAAGGGGCTCTCTGGAAACACCATATATTTT

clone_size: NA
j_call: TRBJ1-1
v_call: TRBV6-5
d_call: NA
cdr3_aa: CASSRVYMNTEAFF
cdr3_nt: TGTGCCAGCAGTCGGGTATATATGAACACTGAAGCTTTCTTT

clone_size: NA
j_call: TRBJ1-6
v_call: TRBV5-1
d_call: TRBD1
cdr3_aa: CASSPRTGSSYNSPLHF
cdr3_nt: TGCGCCAGCAGCCCCCGGACAGGTAGCTCCTATAATTCACCCCTCCACTTT

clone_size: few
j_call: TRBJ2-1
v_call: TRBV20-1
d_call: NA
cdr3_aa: CSASTGGTSYNEQFF
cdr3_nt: TGCAGTGCGAGTACCGGGGGGACATCCTACAATGAGCAGTTCTTC

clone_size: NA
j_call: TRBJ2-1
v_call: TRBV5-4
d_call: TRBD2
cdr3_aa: CASSFGRGAGNEQFF
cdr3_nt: TGTGCCAGCAGCTTCGGGAGGGGGGCTGGGAATGAGCAGTTCTTC

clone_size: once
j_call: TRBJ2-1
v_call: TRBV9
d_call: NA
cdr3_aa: CASSPLDRYNEQFF
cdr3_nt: TGTGCCAGCAGCCCCTTGGACAGATACAATGAGCAGTTCTTC